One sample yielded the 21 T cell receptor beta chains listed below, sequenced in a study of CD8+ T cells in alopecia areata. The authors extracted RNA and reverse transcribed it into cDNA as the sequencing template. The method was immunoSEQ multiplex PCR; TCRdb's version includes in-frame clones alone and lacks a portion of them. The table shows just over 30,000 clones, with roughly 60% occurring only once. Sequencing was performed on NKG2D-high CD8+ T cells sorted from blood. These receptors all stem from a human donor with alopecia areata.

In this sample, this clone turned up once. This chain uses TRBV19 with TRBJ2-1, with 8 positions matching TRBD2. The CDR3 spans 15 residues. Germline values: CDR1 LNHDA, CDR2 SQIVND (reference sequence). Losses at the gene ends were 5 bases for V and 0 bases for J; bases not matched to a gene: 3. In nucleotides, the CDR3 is TGTGCCAGTAGTCTCAGCGGGAGCTCCTACAATGAGCAGTTCTTC. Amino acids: CASSLSGSSYNEQFF.

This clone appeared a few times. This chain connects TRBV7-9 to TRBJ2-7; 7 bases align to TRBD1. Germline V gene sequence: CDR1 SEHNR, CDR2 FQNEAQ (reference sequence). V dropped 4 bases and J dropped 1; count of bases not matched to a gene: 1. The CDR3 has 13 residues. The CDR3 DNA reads TGTGCCAGCAGCTACAGGGGTTCCTACGAGCAGTACTTC. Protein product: CASSYRGSYEQYF.

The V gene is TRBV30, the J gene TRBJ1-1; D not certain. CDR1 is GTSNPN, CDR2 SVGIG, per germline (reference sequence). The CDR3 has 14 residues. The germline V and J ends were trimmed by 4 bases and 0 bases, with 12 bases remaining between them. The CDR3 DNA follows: TGTGCCTGGACCGTAGGAGGTTTGAACACTGAAGCTTTCTTT. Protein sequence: CAWTVGGLNTEAFF.

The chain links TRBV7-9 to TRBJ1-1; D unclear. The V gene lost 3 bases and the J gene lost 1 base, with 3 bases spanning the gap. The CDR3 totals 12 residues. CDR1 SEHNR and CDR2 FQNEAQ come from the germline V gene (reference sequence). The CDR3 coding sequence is TGTGCCAGCAGCTTTGAGAACACTGAAGCTTTCTTT. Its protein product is CASSFENTEAFF.

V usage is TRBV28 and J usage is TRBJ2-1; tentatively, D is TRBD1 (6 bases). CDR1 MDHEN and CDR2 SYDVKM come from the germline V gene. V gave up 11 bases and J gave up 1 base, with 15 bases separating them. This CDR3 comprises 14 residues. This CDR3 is CAVRQDESYNEQFF. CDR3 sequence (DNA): TGTGCCGTAAGACAGGACGAATCCTACAATGAGCAGTTCTTC.

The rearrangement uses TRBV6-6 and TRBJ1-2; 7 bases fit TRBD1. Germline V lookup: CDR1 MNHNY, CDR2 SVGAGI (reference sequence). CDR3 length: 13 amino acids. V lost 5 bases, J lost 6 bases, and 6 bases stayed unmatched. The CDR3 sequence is CASSPGTANGYTF. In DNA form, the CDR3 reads TGTGCCAGCAGTCCCGGGACAGCAAATGGCTACACCTTC.

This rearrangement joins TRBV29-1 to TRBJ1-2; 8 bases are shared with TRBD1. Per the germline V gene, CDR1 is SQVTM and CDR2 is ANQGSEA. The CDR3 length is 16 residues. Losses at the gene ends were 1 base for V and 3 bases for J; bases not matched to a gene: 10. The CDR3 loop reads CSVEVDRGFFDYGYTF. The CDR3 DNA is TGCAGCGTTGAAGTAGACAGGGGTTTTTTCGACTATGGCTACACCTTC.

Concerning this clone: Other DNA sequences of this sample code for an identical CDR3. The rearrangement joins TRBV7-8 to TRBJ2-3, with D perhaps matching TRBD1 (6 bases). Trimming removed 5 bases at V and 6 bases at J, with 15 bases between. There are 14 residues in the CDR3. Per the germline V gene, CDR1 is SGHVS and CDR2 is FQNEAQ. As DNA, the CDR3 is TGTGCCAGCAGCCCCGGGCTGCAGGGGGATACGCAGTATTTT. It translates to CASSPGLQGDTQYF.

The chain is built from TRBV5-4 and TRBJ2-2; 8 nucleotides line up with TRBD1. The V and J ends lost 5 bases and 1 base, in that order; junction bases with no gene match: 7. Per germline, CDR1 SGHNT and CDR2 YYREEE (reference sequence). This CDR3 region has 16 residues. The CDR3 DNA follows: TGTGCCAGCAGTCCTGTGGACAGGGTGAACACCGGGGAGCTGTTTTTT. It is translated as CASSPVDRVNTGELFF.

CDR3 bases: TGTGCCAGCAGCCCCGACTGGAGCTCCTACGAGCAGTACTTC. This encodes CASSPDWSSYEQYF. This rearrangement joins TRBV7-9 to TRBJ2-7; D is unresolved. CDR3 size: 14 residues. The V end was cut by 5 bases, the J end by 0 bases, with 11 bases between. Germline-derived CDR1 and CDR2 are SEHNR and FQNEAQ (reference sequence).

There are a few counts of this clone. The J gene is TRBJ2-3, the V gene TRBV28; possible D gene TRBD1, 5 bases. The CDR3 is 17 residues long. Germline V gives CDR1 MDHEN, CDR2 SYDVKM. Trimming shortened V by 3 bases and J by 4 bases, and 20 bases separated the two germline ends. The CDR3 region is CASSFHFGQLPPDTQYF. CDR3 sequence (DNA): TGTGCCAGCAGTTTTCATTTCGGACAACTACCCCCAGATACGCAGTATTTT.

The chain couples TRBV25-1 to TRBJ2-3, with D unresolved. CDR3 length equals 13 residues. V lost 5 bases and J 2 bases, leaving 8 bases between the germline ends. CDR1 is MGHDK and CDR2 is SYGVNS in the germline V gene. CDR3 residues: CASSLLPTDTQYF. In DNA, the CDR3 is TGTGCCAGCAGTCTTCTACCCACAGATACGCAGTATTTT.

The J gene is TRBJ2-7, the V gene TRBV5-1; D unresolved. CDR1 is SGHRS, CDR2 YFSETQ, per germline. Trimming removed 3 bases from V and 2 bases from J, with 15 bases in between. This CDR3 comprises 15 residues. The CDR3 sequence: CASSWGSYQAYEQYF. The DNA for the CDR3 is TGCGCCAGCAGCTGGGGATCGTATCAGGCCTACGAGCAGTACTTC. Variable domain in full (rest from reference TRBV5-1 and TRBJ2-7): KAGVTQTPRYLIKTRGQQVTLSCSPISGHRSVSWYQQTPGQGLQFLFEYFSETQRNKGNFPGRFSGRQFSNSRSEMNVSTLELGDSALYLCASSWGSYQAYEQYFGPGTRLTVT.

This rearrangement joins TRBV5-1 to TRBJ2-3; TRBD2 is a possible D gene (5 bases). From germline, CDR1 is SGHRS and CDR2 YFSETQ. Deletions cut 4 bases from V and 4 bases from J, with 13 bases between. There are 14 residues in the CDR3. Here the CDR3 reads CASSPGEGPDTQYF. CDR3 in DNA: TGCGCCAGCAGCCCGGGCGAGGGTCCAGATACGCAGTATTTT.

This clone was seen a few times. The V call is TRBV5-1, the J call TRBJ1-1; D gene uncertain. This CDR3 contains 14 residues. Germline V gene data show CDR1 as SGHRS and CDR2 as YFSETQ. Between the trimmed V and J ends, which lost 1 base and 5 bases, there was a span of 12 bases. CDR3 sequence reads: CASSLSWGGTEAFF. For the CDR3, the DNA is TGCGCCAGCAGCTTGTCTTGGGGTGGGACTGAAGCTTTCTTT.

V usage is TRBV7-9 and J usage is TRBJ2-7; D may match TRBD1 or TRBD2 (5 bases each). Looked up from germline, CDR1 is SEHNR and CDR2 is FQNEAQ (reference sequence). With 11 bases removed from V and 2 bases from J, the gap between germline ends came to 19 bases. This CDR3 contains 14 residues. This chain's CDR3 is CAFPVGAAPYEQYF. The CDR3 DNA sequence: TGTGCCTTCCCCGTCGGGGCAGCCCCCTACGAGCAGTACTTC.

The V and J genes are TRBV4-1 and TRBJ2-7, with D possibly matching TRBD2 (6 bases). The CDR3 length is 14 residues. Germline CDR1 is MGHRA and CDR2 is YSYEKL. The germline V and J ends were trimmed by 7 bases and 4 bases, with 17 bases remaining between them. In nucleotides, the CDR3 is TGCGCCAGCACCCTAGGGGTGGGGACTTACGAGCAGTACTTC. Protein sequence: CASTLGVGTYEQYF.

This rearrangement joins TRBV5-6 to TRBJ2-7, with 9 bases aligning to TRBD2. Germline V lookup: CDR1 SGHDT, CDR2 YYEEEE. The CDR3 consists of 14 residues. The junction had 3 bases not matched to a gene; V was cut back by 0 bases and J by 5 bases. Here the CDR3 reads CASSLGAGGDEQYF. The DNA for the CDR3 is TGTGCCAGCAGCTTGGGCGCGGGAGGGGACGAGCAGTACTTC.

DNA for the CDR3: TGTGCCAGCAGCCCCAACCCCGGACTAGCGGGAGAAGAGACCCAGTACTTC. Residues: CASSPNPGLAGEETQYF. The chain recombines TRBV7-9 with TRBJ2-5; 13 bases map to TRBD2. CDR3 length equals 17 residues. Per germline, CDR1 SEHNR and CDR2 FQNEAQ (reference sequence). V lost 5 bases, J lost 3 bases, and 9 bases stayed unmatched.

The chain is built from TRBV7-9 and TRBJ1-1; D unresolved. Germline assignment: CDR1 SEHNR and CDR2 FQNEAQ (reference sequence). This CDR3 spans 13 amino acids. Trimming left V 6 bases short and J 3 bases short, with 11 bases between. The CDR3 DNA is TGTGCCAGCAGACTAAATGGGGACACTGAAGCTTTCTTT. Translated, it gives CASRLNGDTEAFF.

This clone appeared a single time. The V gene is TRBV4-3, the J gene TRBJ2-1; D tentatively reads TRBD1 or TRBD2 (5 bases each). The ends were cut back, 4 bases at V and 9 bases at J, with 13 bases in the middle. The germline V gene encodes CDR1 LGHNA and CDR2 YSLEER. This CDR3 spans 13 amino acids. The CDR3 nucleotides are TGCGCCAGCAGCCTGGGCCCCGGGACTGAGCAGTTCTTC. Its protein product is CASSLGPGTEQFF.